This TCR beta chain came from a study of blood T cell repertoires in COVID-19. Overall study: Sites in the United States, Italy and Spain provided acute and convalescent COVID-19 samples. PBMCs, B-cell-depleted T cells, or T cells were the source of the cDNA or gDNA that made up the material.

Libraries were prepared by immunoSEQ multiplex PCR; TCRdb keeps only in-frame clonotypes and omits some of them. The sample yields some 400,000 clones, roughly nine tenths seen once. The CDR3 loop spans 15 amino acids. CDR1 and CDR2 from the germline V gene are SGHTA and FQGNSA. V was clipped by 5 bases and J by 4 bases, with 15 bases between them. Sequenced sample: PBMCs or T cells enriched from blood (not recorded which). This clonotype originated in a man aged 25-40 years who had recovered from COVID-19. This rearrangement joins TRBV7-2 to TRBJ2-1; the D gene is possibly TRBD1 (6 bases). CDR3 sequence: CASSETRGSYNEQFF. For the CDR3, the DNA is TGTGCCAGCAGCGAAACGAGGGGGTCTTACAATGAGCAGTTCTTC.